The sequence of this TCR beta chain was determined in a study of T cell responses to AZD1222 COVID-19 vaccine. Study summary: Second-dose timings of about 4 or about 12 weeks were pooled.

Here immunoSEQ multiplex PCR was the method, and the copy in TCRdb shows in-frame clones only, minus some. The table shows 140,000 to 150,000 clones, with 85% to 90% occurring only once. Looked up from germline, CDR1 is LGHDT and CDR2 is YNNKEL (reference sequence). The CDR3 length is 17 residues. Losses at the gene ends were 0 bases for V and 1 base for J; bases not matched to a gene: 7. As concerns this clone: The antigen is not known.

Study results and caveats: Repertoire sampling happened only post peak T cell response. In the spike-specific TCR repertoire, nearly half reportedly target unmutated variant regions. Most donors were white British and more were female, and clonal diversity was possibly underestimated.

The chain couples TRBV3-1 (or the pseudogene TRBV3-2) to TRBJ1-2; the match to TRBD1 covers 8 bases. The sequence was collected from an adult in good health. Specimen: peripheral blood, collected on day 0 of AZD1222 vaccination. The CDR3 spells CASSQDWTGRSNYGYTF. The CDR3 DNA follows: TGTGCCAGCAGCCAAGATTGGACAGGGCGAAGTAACTATGGCTACACCTTC.